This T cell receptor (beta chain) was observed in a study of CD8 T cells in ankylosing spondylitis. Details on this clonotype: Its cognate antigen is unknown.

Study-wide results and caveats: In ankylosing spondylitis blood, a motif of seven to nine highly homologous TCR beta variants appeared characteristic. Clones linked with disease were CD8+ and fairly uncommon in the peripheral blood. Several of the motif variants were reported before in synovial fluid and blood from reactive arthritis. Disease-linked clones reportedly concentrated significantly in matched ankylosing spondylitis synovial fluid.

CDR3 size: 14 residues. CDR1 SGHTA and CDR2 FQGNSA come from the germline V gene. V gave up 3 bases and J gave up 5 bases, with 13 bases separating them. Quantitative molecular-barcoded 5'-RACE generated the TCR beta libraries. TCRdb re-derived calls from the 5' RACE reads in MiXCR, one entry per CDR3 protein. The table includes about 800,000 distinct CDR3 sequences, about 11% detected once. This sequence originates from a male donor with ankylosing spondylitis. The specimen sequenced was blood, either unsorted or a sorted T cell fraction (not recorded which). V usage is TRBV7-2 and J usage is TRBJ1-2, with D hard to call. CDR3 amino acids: CASSLAGGIYGYTF. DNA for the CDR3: TGTGCCAGCAGCTTGGCCGGCGGGATATATGGCTACACCTTC.